A selection of T cell receptor beta chains follows, all from one sample in a study of Siglec-9 on CD8 T cells in melanoma. Data came from immunoSEQ multiplex PCR; TCRdb stores just in-frame clones and leaves some out. The sample has 30,000 to 45,000 clones; approximately 83% are singletons. Sequenced sample: Siglec-9- CD8+ T cells sorted from blood. All receptors come from a human donor in good health. Each CDR3 is given with its conserved first and last residue.

v_call	j_call	cdr3_aa
TRBV5-1	TRBJ2-7	CASTWTSGPTYEQYF
TRBV4-2	TRBJ2-7	CASSQDFRTNSYEQYF
TRBV7-9	TRBJ2-5	CASSPHSPQETQYF
TRBV27	TRBJ1-2	CASSLTPGGLRGGYTF
TRBV7-9	TRBJ1-2	CASSPPGQLPYGYTF
TRBV19	TRBJ2-5	CASSIGRGRRETQYF
TRBV7-9	TRBJ1-4	CASSYQRGELPEKLFF
TRBV7-9	TRBJ2-7	CASRRPGAGEQYF
TRBV2	TRBJ2-7	CASTGQGLYYEQYF
TRBV27	TRBJ2-6	CASNLGGPGANVLTF
TRBV10-1	TRBJ1-1	CASSERVTGLNTEAFF
TRBV6-5	TRBJ2-7	CASRGQVRNEQYF
TRBV25-1	TRBJ1-6	CASSDGGQGPYNSPLHF
TRBV28	TRBJ1-1	CASSLTGGTEAFF
TRBV10-2	TRBJ2-5	CASSDSRVETQYF
TRBV28	TRBJ2-3	CASSLQWTGTDTQYF
TRBV12-5	TRBJ2-7	CASARGGSEQYF
TRBV12-5	TRBJ2-1	CASGFGGYDSYNEQFF
TRBV27	TRBJ2-2	CASSPAGLGPGELFF
TRBV18	TRBJ2-3	CASSPPWDREIDTQYF
TRBV7-6	TRBJ2-1	CASSTQRGTWYNEQFF
TRBV2	TRBJ1-6	CASSEALPEGTYNSPLHF
TRBV7-3	TRBJ1-1	CASSLGQGAVNTEAFF
TRBV7-9	TRBJ2-7	CASSLSYGRGFYEQYF
TRBV9	TRBJ1-1	CASSDVGAGDTEAFF
TRBV9	TRBJ1-1	CASSPGDLGAFF
TRBV14	TRBJ2-3	CASSQLDIVTDTQYF
TRBV6-1	TRBJ1-2	CASSESRTGLYGYTF
TRBV19	TRBJ2-1	CASTDYNEQFF
TRBV7-9	TRBJ2-4	CASSLGQGAENIQYF
TRBV7-6	TRBJ1-4	CASSKRGQGGEKLFF
TRBV6-1	TRBJ2-1	CASSERDGSYNEQFF
TRBV19	TRBJ2-7	CASSTGPNYEQYF
TRBV6-5	TRBJ2-1	CASRAFSGSYEQFF
TRBV5-1	TRBJ2-3	CASSALILRWRDTQYF
TRBV6-6	TRBJ2-5	CASTSFGQETQYF
TRBV10-2	TRBJ2-7	CASSEFRNEQYF
TRBV15	TRBJ2-7	CATSSIPRTSGSYEQYF
TRBV15	TRBJ2-7	CATSGRLAGGDEQYF
TRBV7-9	TRBJ2-7	CASSFGTSGGQYF
TRBV11-3	TRBJ2-7	CASSPRDSRIYEQYF
TRBV19	TRBJ2-1	CASSILQGDYNEQFF
TRBV30	TRBJ1-6	CAWSQGNRSPLHF
TRBV19	TRBJ1-1	CASSYGGWTMDTEAFF
TRBV5-4	TRBJ1-5	CASSVGGGSQPQHF
TRBV7-9	TRBJ2-7	CASSPDRGHEQYF
TRBV7-2	TRBJ1-1	CASSLWAGARTEAFF
TRBV10-3	TRBJ2-7	CAIQGGSSHGYEQYF